This TCR beta chain is drawn from a study of HIV-infected patients and healthy controls. Study-level information: All patients had undetectable virus after a further year of therapy, about 65% of the 16 by the second bleed. General observations from the study: HIV-associated CDR3 frequencies dropped significantly during therapy; CMV-associated ones, mostly rising, changed nonsignificantly.

This clonotype was detected many times. Antigen specificity is unknown. Trimming removed 6 bases from V and 9 bases from J, with 15 bases in between. The CDR3 contains 12 residues. Looked up from germline, CDR1 is GTSNPN and CDR2 is SVGIG (reference sequence). cDNA was made from about 500 ng RNA using alpha and beta constant primers. Alpha and beta chain libraries were made separately by chain-specific third strand synthesis with multiplexing indices. Each molecule carried a 12-nucleotide identifier made of two joined random hexamers added before amplification. TCRdb analysed the 5' RACE reads with MiXCR anew, one entry per CDR3 protein. The table shows some 9,600 distinct CDR3 sequences, with 7.3% occurring only once. The repertoire came from unfractionated whole blood and reflected all unsorted peripheral T cells. Exclusions covered tumors, febrile or AIDS-related illness, and hepatitis B or C coinfection.

The source is an adult with HIV infection. This chain uses TRBV30 with TRBJ1-5; D uncertain. The source was blood, collected before antiretroviral therapy. CDR3 protein: CACCNVYMPQHF. The CDR3 nucleotides are TGTGCCTGTTGCAACGTATATATGCCCCAGCATTTT.